This T cell receptor (beta chain) was identified in a study of T cell clones after liver transplantation. Study-wide context: Until 12-24 months post-transplant, subjects got standard immunosuppression and no induction.

Germline V gives CDR1 SNHLY, CDR2 FYNNEI. The CDR3 sequence is 14 residues long. V gave up 8 bases and J gave up 1 base, with 14 bases separating them. Clones were read by immunoSEQ multiplex PCR, and TCRdb kept only the in-frame ones, dropping some. The repertoire holds 95,000 to 110,000 clones, with around 80% as singletons. Points from the study as a whole: Conclusions were preliminary, with small, heterogeneous patient groups.

As for this clone: Its antigen is unidentified.

The material sequenced was CD4+ T cells from blood, taken approximately 50 months after liver transplant. The chain recombines TRBV2 with TRBJ1-2, with D possibly being TRBD1 (6 bases). This TCR came from a human patient who received a liver transplant. Some T cells may trace back to the graft donor. The CDR3, as DNA: TGTGCCAGCCCTGAGGGGGGGGATAACTATGGCTACACCTTC. Encoded protein: CASPEGGDNYGYTF.